This entry lists 14 T cell receptor beta chains sequenced from one sample in a study of cytomegalovirus exposure and HLA in healthy donors. A multiplex PCR was run with 60 Vbeta primers and 13 Jbeta primers. The table came from immunoSEQ multiplex PCR; TCRdb's copy has only in-frame clones and leaves some out. In all, the sample yields 100,000 to 150,000 clones. Sequencing used PBMCs. These receptors all stem from a man aged 25-45 years in good health and CMV-seronegative.

The chain links TRBV7-3 to TRBJ2-5; 9 nucleotides agree with TRBD2. CDR1 is SGHTA, CDR2 FQGTGA, per germline. This CDR3 spans 14 amino acids. V lost 5 bases, J lost 3 bases, and 4 bases stayed unmatched. CDR3 in amino acids: CASSSSGREETQYF. The CDR3 DNA reads as TGTGCCAGCAGCAGTAGCGGGAGAGAAGAGACCCAGTACTTC.

The J gene is TRBJ2-1, the V gene TRBV5-1, with 8 bases that match TRBD1. Germline-derived CDR1 and CDR2 are SGHRS and YFSETQ. This CDR3 spans 15 amino acids. After removal of 3 bases from V and 6 bases from J, the junction contained 8 bases not matched to a gene. The CDR3 region has the DNA TGCGCCAGCAGCTCATACAGGGGGGTAGGCAATGAGCAGTTCTTC. Amino acids: CASSSYRGVGNEQFF.

This chain joins TRBV15 and TRBJ1-4, with 8 bases lining up with TRBD1. Germline V gives CDR1 LNHNV, CDR2 YYDKDF (reference sequence). The CDR3 spans 16 residues. The junction had 9 bases not matched to a gene; V was cut back by 2 bases and J by 7 bases. The CDR3 is CATSRSTGAGGEKLFF. The CDR3 DNA is TGTGCCACCAGCAGATCGACAGGGGCGGGCGGTGAAAAACTGTTTTTT.

The chain carries TRBV6-6 and TRBJ2-2, with a tentative D call TRBD1 (6 bases). V lost 0 bases and J 4 bases, leaving 6 bases between the germline ends. Looked up from germline, CDR1 is MNHNY and CDR2 is SVGAGI (reference sequence). The length of the CDR3 is 14 residues. The CDR3 here is CASSYSDSTGELFF. As DNA, the CDR3 is TGTGCCAGCAGTTACTCGGACAGCACCGGGGAGCTGTTTTTT.

V is TRBV27 and J is TRBJ2-2, with D perhaps TRBD1 (5 bases). CDR1 and CDR2 from the germline V gene are MNHEY and SMNVEV (reference sequence). Trimming pared 2 bases from V and 3 bases from J, leaving 22 bases between. This CDR3 is built from 19 residues. The CDR3 is CASSLRTLLWTTDTGELFF. In DNA form, the CDR3 reads TGTGCCAGCAGTTTACGGACACTTTTGTGGACGACGGACACCGGGGAGCTGTTTTTT.

J is TRBJ1-2 and V is TRBV6-5, with 7 bases identical to TRBD1. With V trimmed by 2 bases and J by 4 bases, 4 bases remained unmatched. The V gene's germline CDR1 is MNHEY and CDR2 SVGAGI. The CDR3 consists of 14 residues. The CDR3 DNA sequence: TGTGCCAGCAGTTACGACAGGGCCCCCTATGGCTACACCTTC. It encodes CASSYDRAPYGYTF.

The chain employs TRBV29-1 and TRBJ2-4, with D possibly TRBD2 on 5 matching bases. Germline CDR1 and CDR2: SQVTM and ANQGSEA. The CDR3 sequence is 13 residues long. Trimming took off 3 bases at V and 9 bases at J, with 15 bases between the two ends. The CDR3 DNA reads as TGCAGCGTTGAGTTTTTCGCCGAGGGCATTCAGTACTTC. This codes for CSVEFFAEGIQYF.

The rearrangement uses TRBV5-8 and TRBJ1-1; TRBD1 matches at 7 bases. V was clipped by 5 bases and J by 1 base; unmatched bases: 5. This CDR3 comprises 14 residues. Germline CDR1 is SGHTS and CDR2 is YDEGEE. The CDR3 spells CASRQGLWNTEAFF. The CDR3 DNA is TGTGCCAGCAGACAGGGGTTATGGAACACTGAAGCTTTCTTT.

This chain connects TRBV5-4 to TRBJ2-5, with 16 bases that match TRBD2. The J call may be wrong; the DNA end is better matched by TRBJ2-7. CDR1 is SGHNT, CDR2 YYREEE, per germline (reference sequence). The CDR3 sequence is 19 residues long. The CDR3 region is CASSLGQPGTSGRGSEQYF. As DNA, the CDR3 is TGTGCCAGCAGCTTGGGACAGCCCGGGACTAGCGGGAGGGGATCCGAGCAGTACTTC.

The chain uses TRBV13 and TRBJ2-2; 9 bases map to TRBD2. Losses at the gene ends were 4 bases for V and 4 bases for J; bases not matched to a gene: 7. The CDR3 covers 16 residues. From germline, CDR1 is PRHDT and CDR2 FYEKMQ (reference sequence). CDR3 sequence (DNA): TGTGCCAGCAGCTACCAGCGGGAGGCCCCCACCGGGGAGCTGTTTTTT. It specifies CASSYQREAPTGELFF.

The genes are TRBV2 and TRBJ2-2; 10 nucleotides agree with TRBD2. Losses at the gene ends were 10 bases for V and 4 bases for J; bases not matched to a gene: 12. Germline loops: CDR1 SNHLY, CDR2 FYNNEI. The CDR3 has 16 residues. The CDR3 DNA sequence: TGTGCCAACACCACCGGACTAGCGGCCTCCACCGGGGAGCTGTTTTTT. It encodes CANTTGLAASTGELFF.

The chain is built from TRBV6-6 and TRBJ2-5; the match to TRBD1 covers 8 bases. Gene TRBJ2-7 matches the end of the DNA better, so the J call may be wrong. The V gene's germline CDR1 is MNHNY and CDR2 SVGAGI (reference sequence). CDR3 length equals 14 residues. CDR3 sequence (DNA): TGTGCCAGCAGACCCCCAGGGGGCAGGGGCGAGCAGTACTTC. This encodes CASRPPGGRGEQYF.

This chain connects TRBV28 to TRBJ1-3; possibly TRBD1 for D (6 bases). The ends were cut back, 6 bases at V and 7 bases at J, with 13 bases in the middle. The CDR3 is 13 amino acids. CDR1 is MDHEN and CDR2 is SYDVKM in the germline V gene. CDR3: CASSPDRENTIYF. The DNA of the CDR3 is TGTGCCAGCAGCCCGGACAGAGAGAACACCATATATTTT.

The rearrangement joins TRBV28 to TRBJ2-2; 9 positions agree with TRBD2. With V trimmed by 5 bases and J by 6 bases, 10 bases remained unmatched. CDR3 length: 16 residues. Germline V lookup: CDR1 MDHEN, CDR2 SYDVKM. The chain's CDR3 is CASSDAGGPVAGELFF. Written as DNA, the CDR3 is TGTGCCAGCAGTGACGCGGGAGGGCCGGTGGCCGGGGAGCTGTTTTTT. Drawing the rest from reference TRBV28 and TRBJ2-2, the complete variable domain is DVKVTQSSRYLVKRTGEKVFLECVQDMDHENMFWYRQDPGLGLRLIYFSYDVKMKEKGDIPEGYSVSREKKERFSLILESASTNQTSMYLCASSDAGGPVAGELFFGEGSRLTVL.